These T cell receptor beta chains were read from a single sample in a study of blood T cell repertoires in COVID-19. Libraries were prepared by immunoSEQ multiplex PCR; TCRdb keeps only in-frame clonotypes and omits some of them. This sample has 40,000 to 45,000 clones, with around nine tenths found just once. The source material was peripheral blood. The receptor source for this set is a man between 50 and 59 years old with active COVID-19. The CDR3 runs from the conserved cysteine through the conserved F or W. Each record gives: V gene, CDR3 length, clone size, CDR3 protein. Clone size is stated in some rows and not others, as once, few, many or a class when expanded.

TRBV27	12	.	CASRGPNTEAFF
TRBV5-1	15	.	CASSRTARVSYEQYF
TRBV11-3	15	.	CASSLEAGGPNEQFF
TRBV24-1	15	.	CATSDTGGASYEQYF
TRBV4-2	12	.	CASSSHLGEQYF
TRBV18	15	.	CASSPRRGDQNEQFF
TRBV5-8	13	.	CASSPQGQETQYF
TRBV7-8	16	once	CASSSPVQGRSTEAFF
TRBV5-6	13	.	CASSLTTNYGYTF
TRBV6-4	15	.	CASSVGTSGKGTQYF
TRBV20-1	11	.	CSASSLYGYTF
TRBV6-2/TRBV6-3	16	.	CASSYSQVYSNQPQHF